Below, 19 T cell receptor beta chains from the same sample are listed, as sequenced in a study of T cell changes during pregnancy in multiple sclerosis. Clones were read by immunoSEQ multiplex PCR, and TCRdb kept only the in-frame ones, dropping some. The sample contains fewer than 85,000 clones, roughly 92% of which appear only once. The source material was peripheral blood, sampled in the second trimester of pregnancy. Receptor source: a female donor with multiple sclerosis, enrolled in a pregnancy study.

This chain connects TRBV11-3 to TRBJ2-3; D is unclear. The CDR3 loop spans 15 amino acids. V lost 5 bases and J lost 2, with 14 bases in between. Per germline, CDR1 SGHNT and CDR2 YENEEA. CDR3 coding DNA: TGTGCCAGCAGCGCCCGAGTTGGTGTCACAGATACGCAGTATTTT. Amino acids: CASSARVGVTDTQYF.

This clone was seen once. The J gene is TRBJ1-4, the V gene TRBV6-1, with 8 bases matching TRBD1. Germline assignment: CDR1 MNHNS and CDR2 SASEGT. This CDR3 contains 14 residues. Trimming took 4 bases from V and 7 from J; bases not matched to a gene: 5. The CDR3 loop reads CASSVQGASEKLFF. The DNA of the CDR3 is TGTGCCAGCAGTGTGCAGGGGGCGAGTGAAAAACTGTTTTTT.

This chain uses TRBV12-5 with TRBJ1-2; TRBD1 matches at 8 bases. The V and J ends lost 5 bases and 0 bases, in that order; junction bases with no gene match: 8. The CDR3 has 16 residues. The germline V gene has CDR1 LGHNT and CDR2 FRNRAP. The DNA of the CDR3 is TGTGCTAGTGGTAGGGCCGCAGGGGGCCCTAACTATGGCTACACCTTC. This sequence encodes CASGRAAGGPNYGYTF.

The chain combines TRBV9 with TRBJ2-1, with TRBD2 matching over 8 bases. Germline CDR1 reads SGDLS; CDR2 reads YYNGEE. CDR3 length: 15 residues. V lost 0 bases and J lost 1; bases outside the gene matches: 0. CDR3 sequence reads: CASSVGGRSYNEQFF. CDR3 nucleotides: TGTGCCAGCAGCGTAGGCGGGAGGTCCTACAATGAGCAGTTCTTC.

V is TRBV6-6 and J is TRBJ1-1, with D uncertain. This CDR3 spans 13 amino acids. CDR1 and CDR2 from the germline V gene are MNHNY and SVGAGI (reference sequence). V gave up 5 bases and J gave up 4 bases, with 11 bases separating them. CDR3 loop: CASSDNLGTEAFF. CDR3 DNA: TGTGCCAGCAGTGACAATCTGGGCACTGAAGCTTTCTTT.

This clone appeared a few times. The chain uses TRBV6-5 and TRBJ2-7; 8 positions match TRBD1. V lost 4 bases, J lost 1 base, and 9 bases stayed unmatched. Germline loops: CDR1 MNHEY, CDR2 SVGAGI. The CDR3 runs to 16 residues. CDR3 protein: CASSFTAGTGSYEQYF. The CDR3 coding sequence is TGTGCCAGCAGTTTCACCGCCGGGACAGGATCCTACGAGCAGTACTTC.

This chain links TRBV19 with TRBJ2-1; 7 nucleotides agree with TRBD1. The V gene end was trimmed by 3 bases and the J gene end by 8 bases; junction bases not matched to a gene: 4. Germline CDR1 reads LNHDA; CDR2 reads SQIVND (reference sequence). The CDR3 runs 13 residues. Here the CDR3 DNA reads TGTGCCAGTAGTATGTACAGGGGTTATGAGCAGTTCTTC. Amino acids: CASSMYRGYEQFF.

The V call is TRBV5-1, the J call TRBJ2-3; 8 bases are a match to TRBD2. From germline, CDR1 is SGHRS and CDR2 YFSETQ. The ends lost 2 bases at V and 2 bases at J; junction bases unmatched: 10. The CDR3 has 17 residues. The CDR3 loop reads CASSFPGGGTATDTQYF. The CDR3 DNA is TGCGCCAGCAGCTTTCCTGGCGGGGGGACCGCCACAGATACGCAGTATTTT.

The chain links TRBV14 to TRBJ2-1; TRBD1 matches 9 bases. From germline, CDR1 is SGHDN and CDR2 FVKESK. Trimming at V came to 4 bases and at J to 3 bases, leaving 7 bases not matched to a gene. This CDR3 is 16 amino acids long. The CDR3 DNA sequence: TGTGCCAGCAGCCGCTACCGGGACAGGGACTACAATGAGCAGTTCTTC. This translates into CASSRYRDRDYNEQFF.

The V and J genes are TRBV6-1 and TRBJ1-5; D gene uncertain. Germline CDR1 MNHNS, CDR2 SASEGT. The CDR3 totals 13 residues. Trimming took off 7 bases at V and 3 bases at J, with 10 bases between the two ends. CDR3 DNA sequence: TGTGCCAGCACTTGGGGAGACAATCAGCCCCAGCATTTT. It yields the protein CASTWGDNQPQHF.

This chain links TRBV5-4 with TRBJ1-3, with unresolved D. V was cut by 2 bases and J by 2 bases, with 14 bases left in between. The germline gives CDR1 SGHNT, CDR2 YYREEE (reference sequence). This CDR3 spans 16 amino acids. The CDR3 DNA reads TGTGCCAGCAGCTTTCCGGGAGGGAGGACTGGAAACACCATATATTTT. Translated, it gives CASSFPGGRTGNTIYF.

This clone was detected only once. This rearrangement joins TRBV18 to TRBJ1-5; the match to TRBD1 covers 8 bases. The J segment lost 5 bases and the V segment lost 2 bases, leaving 5 bases of the junction unmatched. Germline lookup yields CDR1 KGHSH and CDR2 LQKENI. CDR3 length equals 15 residues. The DNA for the CDR3 is TGTGCCAGCTCACCAGTGACAGGGGTAGATCAGCCCCAGCATTTT. Its translation: CASSPVTGVDQPQHF.

The J gene is TRBJ2-1, the V gene TRBV14; perhaps TRBD2 as D (7 bases). The CDR3 covers 16 residues. V was cut by 2 bases and J by 2 bases, with 13 bases left in between. From germline, CDR1 is SGHDN and CDR2 FVKESK. Here the CDR3 reads CASSQLGGGPYNEQFF. CDR3 in DNA: TGTGCCAGCAGCCAACTTGGGGGGGGGCCCTACAATGAGCAGTTCTTC.

The J gene is TRBJ2-7, the V gene TRBV5-6; 10 bases agree with TRBD2. V lost 1 base and J lost 2; bases outside the gene matches: 6. Per germline, CDR1 SGHDT and CDR2 YYEEEE. The CDR3 contains 16 residues. CDR3 sequence (DNA): TGTGCCAGCAGCTTGTGGCTAGCGGGAGCCACCTACGAGCAGTACTTC. This codes for CASSLWLAGATYEQYF.

This sequence joins TRBV29-1 and TRBJ2-5; 9 nucleotides align to TRBD2. The V segment lost 4 bases and the J segment 4 bases; nucleotides outside the gene matches: 4. The germline gives CDR1 SQVTM, CDR2 ANQGSEA. This CDR3 is 13 amino acids long. CDR3 sequence (DNA): TGCAGCGTTGTTGCGGGAGGGCGAGAGACCCAGTACTTC. It codes for CSVVAGGRETQYF.

The chain links TRBV5-4 to TRBJ1-2, with TRBD1 matching over 12 bases. V gave up 4 bases and J gave up 7 bases; unmatched junction bases: 8. Germline CDR1 SGHNT, CDR2 YYREEE (reference sequence). The length of the CDR3 is 15 residues. The CDR3 nucleotides are TGTGCCAGCAGCCTCTTCGGGACAGGGGGCCCTGGCTACACCTTC. It translates to CASSLFGTGGPGYTF.

The chain uses TRBV5-5 and TRBJ1-1, with 11 nucleotides matching TRBD1. This CDR3 contains 15 residues. Germline CDR1 SGHKS, CDR2 YYEKEE (reference sequence). V dropped 0 bases and J dropped 4; count of bases not matched to a gene: 2. CDR3 sequence reads: CASSLAGTGGTEAFF. Written as DNA, the CDR3 is TGTGCCAGCAGCTTGGCCGGGACAGGGGGCACTGAAGCTTTCTTT.

The chain employs TRBV29-1 and TRBJ2-5, with D maybe TRBD2 (5 bases). CDR1 is SQVTM, CDR2 ANQGSEA, per germline. The ends were cut back, 2 bases at V and 5 bases at J, with 12 bases in the middle. This CDR3 spans 13 amino acids. The CDR3 DNA reads TGCAGCGTTGAACTAATAACGGGGGAGACCCAGTACTTC. This encodes CSVELITGETQYF.

This CDR3 reads CASSQETGARKANVLTF. For the CDR3, the DNA is TGCGCCAGCAGCCAAGAGACAGGGGCGCGTAAGGCCAACGTCCTGACTTTC. The chain joins TRBV4-3 to TRBJ2-6, with 8 bases fitting TRBD1. Unmatched junction bases numbered 7, after V lost 0 bases and J lost 6 bases. The CDR3 has 17 amino acids. Germline CDR1 and CDR2: LGHNA and YSLEER.